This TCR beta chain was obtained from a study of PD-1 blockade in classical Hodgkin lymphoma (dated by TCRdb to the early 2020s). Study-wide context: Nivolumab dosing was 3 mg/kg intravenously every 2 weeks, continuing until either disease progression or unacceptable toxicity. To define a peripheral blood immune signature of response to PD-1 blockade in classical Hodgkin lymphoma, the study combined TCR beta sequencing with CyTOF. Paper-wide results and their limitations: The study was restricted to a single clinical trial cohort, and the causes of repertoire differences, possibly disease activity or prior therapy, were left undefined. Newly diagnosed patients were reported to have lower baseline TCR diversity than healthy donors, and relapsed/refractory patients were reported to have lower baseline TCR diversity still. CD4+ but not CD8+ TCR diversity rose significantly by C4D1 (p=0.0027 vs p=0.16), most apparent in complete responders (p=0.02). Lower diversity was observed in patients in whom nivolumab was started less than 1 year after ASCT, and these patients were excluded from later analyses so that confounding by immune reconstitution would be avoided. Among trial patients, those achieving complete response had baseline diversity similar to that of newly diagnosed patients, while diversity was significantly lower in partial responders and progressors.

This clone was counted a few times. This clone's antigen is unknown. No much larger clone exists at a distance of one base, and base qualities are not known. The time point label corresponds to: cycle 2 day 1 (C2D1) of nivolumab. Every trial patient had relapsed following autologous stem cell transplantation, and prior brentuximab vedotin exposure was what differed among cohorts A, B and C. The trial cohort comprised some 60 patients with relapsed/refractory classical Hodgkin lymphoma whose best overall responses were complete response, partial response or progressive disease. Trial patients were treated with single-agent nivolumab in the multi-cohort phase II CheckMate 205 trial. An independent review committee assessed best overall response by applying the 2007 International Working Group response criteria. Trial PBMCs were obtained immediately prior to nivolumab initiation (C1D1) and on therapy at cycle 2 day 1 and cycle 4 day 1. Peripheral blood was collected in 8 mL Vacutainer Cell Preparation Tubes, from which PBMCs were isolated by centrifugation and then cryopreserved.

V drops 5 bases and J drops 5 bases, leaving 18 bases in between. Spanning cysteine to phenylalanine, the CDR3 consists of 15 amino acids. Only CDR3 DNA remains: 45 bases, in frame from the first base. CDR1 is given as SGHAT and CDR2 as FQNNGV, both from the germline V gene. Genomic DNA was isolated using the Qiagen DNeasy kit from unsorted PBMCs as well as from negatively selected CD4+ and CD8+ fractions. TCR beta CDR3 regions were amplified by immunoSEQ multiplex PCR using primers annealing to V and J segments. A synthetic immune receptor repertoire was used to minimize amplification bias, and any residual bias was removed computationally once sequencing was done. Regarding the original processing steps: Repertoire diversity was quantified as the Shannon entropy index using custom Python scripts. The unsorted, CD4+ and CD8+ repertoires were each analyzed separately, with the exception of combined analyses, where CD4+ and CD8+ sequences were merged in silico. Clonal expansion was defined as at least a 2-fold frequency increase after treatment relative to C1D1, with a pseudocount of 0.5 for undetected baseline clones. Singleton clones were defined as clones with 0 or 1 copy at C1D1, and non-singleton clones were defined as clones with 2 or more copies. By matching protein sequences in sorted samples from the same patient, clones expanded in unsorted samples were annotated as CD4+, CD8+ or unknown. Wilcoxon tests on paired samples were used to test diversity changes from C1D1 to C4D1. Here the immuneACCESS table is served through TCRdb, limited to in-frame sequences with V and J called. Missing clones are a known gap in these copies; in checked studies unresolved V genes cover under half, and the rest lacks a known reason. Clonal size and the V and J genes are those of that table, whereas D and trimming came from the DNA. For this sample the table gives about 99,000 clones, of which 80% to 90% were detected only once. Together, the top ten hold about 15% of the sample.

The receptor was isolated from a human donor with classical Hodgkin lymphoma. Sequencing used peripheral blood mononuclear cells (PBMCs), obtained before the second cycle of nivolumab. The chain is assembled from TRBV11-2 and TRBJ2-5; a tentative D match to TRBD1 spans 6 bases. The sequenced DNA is TGTGCCAGCAGCGTCCCGACCACAGGGTGGGAGACCCAGTACTTC. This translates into CASSVPTTGWETQYF.